This T cell receptor beta chain was sequenced for a study of T cell responses to AZD1222 COVID-19 vaccine. Of note for this clone: Antigen: not known.

Clones were read by immunoSEQ multiplex PCR, and TCRdb kept only the in-frame ones, dropping some. The data show under 95,000 clones, with around nine tenths seen just once and roughly 12% held by the top ten. Study-wide results and limits: The donor group comprised mostly white British people and more females; the analysis possibly underestimated clonal diversity.

The V and J ends lost 3 bases and 8 bases respectively, with 7 bases between them. The germline V gene has CDR1 SGHVS and CDR2 FQNEAQ. The CDR3 runs 11 residues. The genes are TRBV7-8 and TRBJ1-1; unclear D gene. The material sequenced was peripheral blood, taken 28 days after the second AZD1222 dose. The TCR comes from an adult who received the AZD1222 COVID-19 vaccine. The chain's CDR3 is CASSFGEEAFF. The CDR3 nucleotides read TGTGCCAGCAGCTTCGGCGAGGAAGCTTTCTTT.